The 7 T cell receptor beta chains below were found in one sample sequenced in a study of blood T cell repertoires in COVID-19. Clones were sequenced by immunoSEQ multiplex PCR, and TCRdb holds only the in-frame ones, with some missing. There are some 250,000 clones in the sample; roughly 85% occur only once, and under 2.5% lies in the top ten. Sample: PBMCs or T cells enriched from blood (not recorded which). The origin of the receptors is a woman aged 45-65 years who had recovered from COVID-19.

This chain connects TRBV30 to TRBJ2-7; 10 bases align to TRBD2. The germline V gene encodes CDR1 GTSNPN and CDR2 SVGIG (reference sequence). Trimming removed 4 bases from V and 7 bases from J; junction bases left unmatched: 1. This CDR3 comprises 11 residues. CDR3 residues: CAWTSGSEQYF. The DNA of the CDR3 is TGTGCCTGGACTAGCGGGAGTGAGCAGTACTTC.

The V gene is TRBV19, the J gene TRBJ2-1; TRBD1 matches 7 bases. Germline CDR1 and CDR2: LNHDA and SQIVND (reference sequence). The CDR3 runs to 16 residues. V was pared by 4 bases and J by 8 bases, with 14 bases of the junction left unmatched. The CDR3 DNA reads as TGTGCCAGTAGTAGCCTCCTTGGAGACAGGGCCTATGAGCAGTTCTTC. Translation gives CASSSLLGDRAYEQFF.

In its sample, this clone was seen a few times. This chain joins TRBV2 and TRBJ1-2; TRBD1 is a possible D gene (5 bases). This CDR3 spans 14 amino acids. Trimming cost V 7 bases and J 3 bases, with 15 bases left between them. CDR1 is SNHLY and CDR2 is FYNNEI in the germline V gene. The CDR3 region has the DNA TGTGCCAGCACGTCCCAGGGCGGGGACTATGGCTACACCTTC. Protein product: CASTSQGGDYGYTF.

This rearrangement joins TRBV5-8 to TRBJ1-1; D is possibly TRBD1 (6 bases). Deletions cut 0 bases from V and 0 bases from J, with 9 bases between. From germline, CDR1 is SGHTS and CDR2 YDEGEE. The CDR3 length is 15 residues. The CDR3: CASSLETGMNTEAFF. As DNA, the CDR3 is TGTGCCAGCAGCTTGGAAACAGGGATGAACACTGAAGCTTTCTTT.

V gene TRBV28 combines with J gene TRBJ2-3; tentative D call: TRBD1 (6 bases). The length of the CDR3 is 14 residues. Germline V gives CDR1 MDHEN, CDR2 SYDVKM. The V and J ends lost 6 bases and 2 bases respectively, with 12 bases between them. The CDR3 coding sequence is TGTGCCAGCAGGTTGGGGACATCCACAGATACGCAGTATTTT. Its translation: CASRLGTSTDTQYF.

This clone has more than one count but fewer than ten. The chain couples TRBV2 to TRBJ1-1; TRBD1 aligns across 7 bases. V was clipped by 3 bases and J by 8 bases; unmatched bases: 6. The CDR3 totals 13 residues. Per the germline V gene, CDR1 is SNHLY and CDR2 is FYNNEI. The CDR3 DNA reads TGTGCCAGCAGTGACGAAGGGGGCTCCGAAGCTTTCTTT. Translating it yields CASSDEGGSEAFF.

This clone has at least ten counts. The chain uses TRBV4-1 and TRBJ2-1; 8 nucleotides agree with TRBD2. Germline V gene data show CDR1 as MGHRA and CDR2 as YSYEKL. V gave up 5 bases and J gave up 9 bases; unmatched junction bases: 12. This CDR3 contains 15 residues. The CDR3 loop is CASSYPGTRGTEQFF. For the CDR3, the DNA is TGCGCCAGCAGCTATCCCGGGACTAGAGGGACTGAGCAGTTCTTC.